The 16 T cell receptor beta chains below were found in one sample sequenced in a study of T cells after somatic rescue of genetic block. Produced via immunoSEQ multiplex PCR; TCRdb's table is partial and in-frame only. This sample has roughly 71,000 clones, with approximately 90% found just once. The sequencing input was peripheral blood mononuclear cells (PBMCs). These receptors were collected from a man aged 25-45 years.

J is TRBJ2-7 and V is TRBV5-8, with 7 bases identical to TRBD1. Germline V CDR1 and CDR2: SGHTS, YDEGEE. CDR3 size: 15 residues. Losses at the gene ends were 6 bases for V and 1 base for J; bases not matched to a gene: 10. CDR3 nucleotides: TGTGCCAGCAACCGACGACAGGGTAATTCCTACGAGCAGTACTTC. Its protein product is CASNRRQGNSYEQYF. The full variable domain, in which reference TRBV5-8 and TRBJ2-7 provide the parts outside the CDR3, is EAGVTQSPTHLIKTRGQQATLRCSPISGHTSVYWYQQALGLGLQFLLWYDEGEERNRGNFPPRFSGRQFPNYSSELNVNALELEDSALYLCASNRRQGNSYEQYFGPGTRLTVT.

The rearrangement joins TRBV30 to TRBJ2-1; D is unclear. The germline gives CDR1 GTSNPN, CDR2 SVGIG (reference sequence). The CDR3 sequence is 11 residues long. V was clipped by 2 bases and J by 8 bases, with 7 bases between them. The CDR3 DNA reads as TGTGCCTGGAGTTCCGGTGATGAGCAGTTCTTC. It encodes CAWSSGDEQFF.

This clone has a handful of counts. The chain employs TRBV18 and TRBJ1-6, with 7 bases identical to TRBD1. Germline V gene sequence: CDR1 KGHSH, CDR2 LQKENI. V lost 3 bases to trimming and J lost 9 bases; unmatched junction nucleotides: 5. The CDR3 length is 14 residues. In DNA, the CDR3 is TGTGCCAGCTCACCGGAACAGGGGATTTCACCCCTCCACTTT. It yields the protein CASSPEQGISPLHF.

This sequence joins TRBV14 and TRBJ2-7, with 9 bases that match TRBD2. V lost 4 bases and J lost 3; bases outside the gene matches: 4. The CDR3 sequence is 14 residues long. From germline, CDR1 is SGHDN and CDR2 FVKESK. The CDR3 is CASSPQREDYEQYF. The CDR3 coding sequence is TGTGCCAGCAGCCCACAGCGGGAGGACTACGAGCAGTACTTC.

CDR3 residues: CASSEEQHTTQYF. The DNA of the CDR3 is TGTGCCAGCAGTGAAGAACAGCACACGACCCAGTACTTC. The chain couples TRBV2 to TRBJ2-5; no firm D call. The CDR3 runs 13 residues. Trimming took off 1 base at V and 7 bases at J, with 10 bases between the two ends. Germline values: CDR1 SNHLY, CDR2 FYNNEI. Full variable domain (rest looked up from reference TRBV2 and TRBJ2-5): EPEVTQTPSHQVTQMGQEVILRCVPISNHLYFYWYRQILGQKVEFLVSFYNNEISEKSEIFDDQFSVERPDGSNFTLKIRSTKLEDSAMYFCASSEEQHTTQYFGPGTRLLVL.

V is TRBV7-2 and J is TRBJ1-2, with TRBD1 matching 8 bases. Germline assignment: CDR1 SGHTA and CDR2 FQGNSA. After removal of 1 base from V and 8 bases from J, the junction contained 6 bases not matched to a gene. CDR3 size: 14 residues. The CDR3 loop reads CASSLVQGARGYTF. For the CDR3, the DNA is TGTGCCAGCAGCTTAGTGCAGGGGGCGCGGGGCTACACCTTC.

This chain connects TRBV5-1 to TRBJ2-1; 9 positions agree with TRBD2. The CDR3 sequence is 16 residues long. J was trimmed by 1 base and V by 4 bases; bases with no gene match: 6. CDR1 is SGHRS, CDR2 YFSETQ, per germline. The CDR3 loop reads CASSVTSGPSYNEQFF. CDR3 bases: TGCGCCAGCAGCGTCACTAGCGGGCCTTCCTACAATGAGCAGTTCTTC. Variable domain in full (rest from reference TRBV5-1 and TRBJ2-1): KAGVTQTPRYLIKTRGQQVTLSCSPISGHRSVSWYQQTPGQGLQFLFEYFSETQRNKGNFPGRFSGRQFSNSRSEMNVSTLELGDSALYLCASSVTSGPSYNEQFFGPGTRLTVL.

This clone has just one count. The chain uses TRBV18 and TRBJ2-5, with 7 bases aligning to TRBD1. J was trimmed by 3 bases and V by 1 base; bases with no gene match: 2. The CDR3 length is 14 residues. Germline V gives CDR1 KGHSH, CDR2 LQKENI. CDR3 loop: CASSPLTGEETQYF. The CDR3 nucleotides are TGTGCCAGCTCACCACTTACAGGGGAAGAGACCCAGTACTTC.

CDR3 sequence: CASGPGQGNEQFF. CDR3 bases: TGTGCCAGCGGGCCGGGACAGGGGAATGAGCAGTTCTTC. V and J are TRBV9 and TRBJ2-1, with 10 bases aligning to TRBD1. The germline gives CDR1 SGDLS, CDR2 YYNGEE. Losses at the gene ends were 7 bases for V and 7 bases for J; bases not matched to a gene: 5. The CDR3 consists of 13 residues.

This chain connects TRBV18 to TRBJ1-3; D gene unclear. The CDR3 sequence is 15 residues long. The V end was cut by 4 bases, the J end by 0 bases, with 10 bases between. Germline loops: CDR1 KGHSH, CDR2 LQKENI. In DNA form, the CDR3 reads TGTGCCAGCTCACTTGGACGGAACTCTGGAAACACCATATATTTT. This gives the protein CASSLGRNSGNTIYF.

The chain carries TRBV5-6 and TRBJ1-3; the D gene is possibly TRBD1 (5 bases). Trimming stripped 5 bases from V and 0 bases from J, with 12 bases between. The CDR3 spans 15 residues. In germline, CDR1 is SGHDT, CDR2 YYEEEE. The CDR3 region is CASSYPGSSGNTIYF. CDR3 nucleotides: TGTGCCAGCAGTTACCCAGGGAGCTCTGGAAACACCATATATTTT.

The V call is TRBV9, the J call TRBJ2-2, with D unclear. The V gene's germline CDR1 is SGDLS and CDR2 YYNGEE. This CDR3 spans 16 amino acids. Deletions cut 0 bases from V and 0 bases from J, with 9 bases between. In DNA, the CDR3 is TGTGCCAGCAGCGTAGCTACGCGGCCGAACACCGGGGAGCTGTTTTTT. Encoded protein: CASSVATRPNTGELFF. The complete variable domain, with remaining parts taken from reference TRBV9 and TRBJ2-2, reads DSGVTQTPKHLITATGQRVTLRCSPRSGDLSVYWYQQSLDQGLQFLIQYYNGEERAKGNILERFSAQQFPDLHSELNLSSLELGDSALYFCASSVATRPNTGELFFGEGSRLTVL.

V gene TRBV5-1 combines with J gene TRBJ2-3; D is ambiguous. Germline V gives CDR1 SGHRS, CDR2 YFSETQ. This CDR3 is 11 amino acids long. With 8 bases removed from V and 2 bases from J, the gap between germline ends came to 6 bases. CDR3 loop: CASGITDTQYF. For the CDR3, the DNA is TGCGCCAGTGGGATCACAGATACGCAGTATTTT.

The genes are TRBV5-6 and TRBJ1-6, with a weak D call TRBD1 (5 bases). Germline V gives CDR1 SGHDT, CDR2 YYEEEE. The V and J ends lost 1 base and 10 bases respectively, with 12 bases between them. The CDR3 runs 14 residues. The CDR3 region is CASSLYQGESPLHF. CDR3 in DNA: TGTGCCAGCAGCTTGTACCAGGGAGAATCACCCCTCCACTTT. Supplemented by reference TRBV5-6 and TRBJ1-6, the full variable domain reads DAGVTQSPTHLIKTRGQQVTLRCSPKSGHDTVSWYQQALGQGPQFIFQYYEEEERQRGNFPDRFSGHQFPNYSSELNVNALLLGDSALYLCASSLYQGESPLHFGNGTRLTVT.

This clone came up once. The CDR3 sequence: CASSEASGGTYNEQFF. The CDR3 region has the DNA TGTGCCAGCAGTGAAGCTAGCGGGGGGACCTACAATGAGCAGTTCTTC. V and J are TRBV6-1 and TRBJ2-1; 10 positions agree with TRBD2. V was pared by 0 bases and J by 2 bases, with 1 base of the junction left unmatched. Germline V CDR1 and CDR2: MNHNS, SASEGT. CDR3 length: 16 residues.

This sequence joins TRBV9 and TRBJ2-1; D call uncertain. V dropped 4 bases and J dropped 1 base, with 6 bases sitting between them. CDR1 and CDR2 from the germline V gene are SGDLS and YYNGEE. CDR3 length: 13 residues. CDR3 residues: CASSTSSYNEQFF. CDR3 sequence (DNA): TGTGCCAGCAGCACCTCATCCTACAATGAGCAGTTCTTC.